This TCR beta chain was sequenced during a study of blood T cell repertoires in COVID-19. Sequencing was performed with immunoSEQ multiplex PCR; in TCRdb, only in-frame clones are kept and a portion is missing. The sample includes 14,000 to 15,000 clones, about 90% of them seen just once. Per the germline V gene, CDR1 is LNHNV and CDR2 is YYDKDF (reference sequence). V lost 7 bases, J lost 5 bases, and 5 bases lay in between. The CDR3 runs to 11 residues. Specimen: peripheral blood. The chain joins TRBV15 to TRBJ2-2, with D hard to call. The receptor was isolated from a human donor in a cohort sampled during active COVID-19. Here the CDR3 DNA reads TGTGCCACCACCTCGACCGGGGAGCTGTTTTTT. This codes for CATTSTGELFF.